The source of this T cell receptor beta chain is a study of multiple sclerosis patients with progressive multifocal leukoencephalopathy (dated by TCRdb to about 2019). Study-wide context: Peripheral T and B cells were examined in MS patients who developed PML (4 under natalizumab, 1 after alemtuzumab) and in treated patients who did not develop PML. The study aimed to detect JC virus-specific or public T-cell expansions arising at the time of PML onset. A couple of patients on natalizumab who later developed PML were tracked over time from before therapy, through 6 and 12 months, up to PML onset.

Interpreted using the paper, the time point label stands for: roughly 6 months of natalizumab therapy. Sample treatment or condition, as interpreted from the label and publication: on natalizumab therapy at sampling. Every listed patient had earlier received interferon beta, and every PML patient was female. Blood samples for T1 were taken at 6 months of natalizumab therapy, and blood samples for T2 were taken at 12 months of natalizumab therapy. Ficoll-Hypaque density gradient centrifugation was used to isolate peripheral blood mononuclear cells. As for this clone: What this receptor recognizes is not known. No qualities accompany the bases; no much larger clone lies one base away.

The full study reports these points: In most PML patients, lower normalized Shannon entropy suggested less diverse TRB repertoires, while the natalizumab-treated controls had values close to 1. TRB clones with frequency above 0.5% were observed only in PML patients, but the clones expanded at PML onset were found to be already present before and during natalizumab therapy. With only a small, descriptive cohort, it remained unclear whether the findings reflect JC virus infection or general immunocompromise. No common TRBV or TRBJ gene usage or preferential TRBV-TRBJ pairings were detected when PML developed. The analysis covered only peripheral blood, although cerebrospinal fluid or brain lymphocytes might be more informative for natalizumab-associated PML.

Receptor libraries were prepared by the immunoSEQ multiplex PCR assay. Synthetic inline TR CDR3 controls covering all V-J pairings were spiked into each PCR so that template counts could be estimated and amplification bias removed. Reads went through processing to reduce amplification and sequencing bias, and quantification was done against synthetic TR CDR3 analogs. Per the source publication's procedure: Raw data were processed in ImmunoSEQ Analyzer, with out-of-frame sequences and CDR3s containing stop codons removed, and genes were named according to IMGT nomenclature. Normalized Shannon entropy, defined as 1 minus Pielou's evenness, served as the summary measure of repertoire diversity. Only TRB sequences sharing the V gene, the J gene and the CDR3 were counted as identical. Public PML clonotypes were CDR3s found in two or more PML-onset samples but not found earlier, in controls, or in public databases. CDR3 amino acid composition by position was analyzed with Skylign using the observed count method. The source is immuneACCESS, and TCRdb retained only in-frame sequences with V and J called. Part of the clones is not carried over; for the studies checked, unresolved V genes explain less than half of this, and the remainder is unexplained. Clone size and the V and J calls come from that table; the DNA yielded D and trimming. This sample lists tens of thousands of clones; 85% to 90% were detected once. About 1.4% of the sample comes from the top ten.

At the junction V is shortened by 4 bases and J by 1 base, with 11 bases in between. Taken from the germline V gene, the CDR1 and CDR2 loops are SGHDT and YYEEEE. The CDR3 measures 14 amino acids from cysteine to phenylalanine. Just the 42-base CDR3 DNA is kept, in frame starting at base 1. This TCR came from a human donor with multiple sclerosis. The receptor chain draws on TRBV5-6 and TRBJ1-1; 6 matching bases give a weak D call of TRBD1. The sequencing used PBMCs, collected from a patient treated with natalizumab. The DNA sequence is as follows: TGTGCCAGCAGCGCCGGGACAACGAACACTGAAGCTTTCTTT. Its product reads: CASSAGTTNTEAFF. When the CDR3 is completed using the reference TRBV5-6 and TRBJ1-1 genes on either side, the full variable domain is DAGVTQSPTHLIKTRGQQVTLRCSPKSGHDTVSWYQQALGQGPQFIFQYYEEEERQRGNFPDRFSGHQFPNYSSELNVNALLLGDSALYLCASSAGTTNTEAFFGQGTRLTVV.